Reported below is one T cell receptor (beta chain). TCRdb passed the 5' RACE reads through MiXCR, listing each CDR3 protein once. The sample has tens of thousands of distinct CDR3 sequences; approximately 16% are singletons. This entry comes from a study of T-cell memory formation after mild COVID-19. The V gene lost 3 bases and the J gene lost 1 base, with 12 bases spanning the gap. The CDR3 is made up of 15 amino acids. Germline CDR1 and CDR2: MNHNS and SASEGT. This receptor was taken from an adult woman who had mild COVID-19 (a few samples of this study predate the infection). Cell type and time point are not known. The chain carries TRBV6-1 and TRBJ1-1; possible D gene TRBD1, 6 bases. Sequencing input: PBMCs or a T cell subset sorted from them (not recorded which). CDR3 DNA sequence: TGTGCCAGCAGTGATCCCTGGACAGAGAACACTGAAGCTTTCTTT. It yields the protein CASSDPWTENTEAFF.